These 16 T cell receptor beta chains were sequenced from one sample in a study of cytomegalovirus exposure and HLA in healthy donors (dated by TCRdb to 2016 to 2017). Libraries came from the immunoSEQ multiplex PCR assay. The multiplex PCR relied on a mix of 60 forward primers for TCR Vbeta segments and 13 reverse primers for TCR Jbeta segments. The table comes from immuneACCESS by way of TCRdb, which keeps in-frame sequences with V and J called. Part of the clones is missing from these tables; in studies checked, under half for an unresolved V gene and the rest for unknown reasons. The sample has more than 95,000 clones on record, around 74% of them singletons. Around 3% of the sample lies in the top ten. The sample consisted of PBMCs. The receptors originated from a female donor in good health and CMV-seropositive.

This rearrangement joins TRBV30 to TRBJ2-1, with TRBD2 matching 10 bases. Germline V gene lookup returns CDR1 GTSNPN and CDR2 SVGIG (reference sequence). Unmatched junction bases numbered 8, after V lost 3 bases and J lost 6 bases. The CDR3 covers 15 residues. The CDR3 nucleotides read TGTGCCTGGAGCGCCGGGACTAGCGACTTCAATGAGCAGTTCTTC. Its protein product is CAWSAGTSDFNEQFF.

The chain combines TRBV4-1 with TRBJ2-3, with 12 nucleotides matching TRBD2. The V segment lost 0 bases and the J segment 3 bases; nucleotides outside the gene matches: 7. The CDR3 is 18 amino acids. Looked up from germline, CDR1 is MGHRA and CDR2 is YSYEKL. The CDR3 protein is CASSQEGLAGTPTDTQYF. The CDR3 region has the DNA TGCGCCAGCAGCCAAGAAGGACTAGCGGGGACGCCGACAGATACGCAGTATTTT.

V and J are TRBV27 and TRBJ1-2, with a weak D call TRBD1 (5 bases). Looked up from germline, CDR1 is MNHEY and CDR2 is SMNVEV (reference sequence). The CDR3 runs 14 residues. The V end was cut by 3 bases, the J end by 8 bases, with 16 bases between. The CDR3 sequence is CASSFQGGGKGYTF. As DNA, the CDR3 is TGTGCCAGCAGTTTCCAGGGTGGGGGGAAAGGCTACACCTTC.

The chain carries TRBV4-1 and TRBJ2-1, with TRBD1 as a possible D gene (5 bases). Trimming shortened V by 1 base and J by 9 bases, and 13 bases separated the two germline ends. The CDR3 contains 14 residues. Germline values: CDR1 MGHRA, CDR2 YSYEKL. CDR3 coding DNA: TGCGCCAGCAGCCAAGTGTGGGCCCAGGGTGAGCAGTTCTTC. Protein product: CASSQVWAQGEQFF.

The chain joins TRBV30 to TRBJ1-1, with D perhaps TRBD1 (6 bases). CDR1 is GTSNPN, CDR2 SVGIG, per germline (reference sequence). Trimming took 2 bases from V and 3 from J, leaving 10 bases between them. This CDR3 region has 13 residues. The DNA for the CDR3 is TGTGCCTGGAGTATGGGGGCGGACACTGAAGCTTTCTTT. Protein: CAWSMGADTEAFF.

V gene TRBV7-2 combines with J gene TRBJ1-4; 11 bases match TRBD1. This CDR3 contains 14 residues. Germline V gene data show CDR1 as SGHTA and CDR2 as FQGNSA. The V gene end was trimmed by 5 bases and the J gene end by 8 bases; junction bases not matched to a gene: 4. The CDR3 sequence is CASSPDRGQEKLFF. For the CDR3, the DNA is TGTGCCAGCAGCCCGGACAGGGGGCAGGAAAAACTGTTTTTT.

The gene calls are TRBV29-1 and TRBJ1-2; 7 nucleotides match TRBD1. This CDR3 comprises 14 residues. The J segment lost 8 bases and the V segment lost 6 bases, leaving 15 bases of the junction unmatched. Germline assignment: CDR1 SQVTM and CDR2 ANQGSEA. The DNA for the CDR3 is TGCAGCGTCAATCAGGGGGACGGGGATCGGGGCTACACCTTC. Its translation is CSVNQGDGDRGYTF.

The chain recombines TRBV7-3 with TRBJ2-1; possibly TRBD1 for D (5 bases). V shed 2 bases and J shed 7 bases, with 15 bases lying between them. Germline lookup yields CDR1 SGHTA and CDR2 FQGTGA. This CDR3 is 15 amino acids long. The CDR3 here is CASSLYRGFGNEQFF. Here the CDR3 DNA reads TGTGCCAGCAGCTTATATAGGGGTTTTGGGAATGAGCAGTTCTTC.

The rearrangement joins TRBV6-6 to TRBJ1-4; TRBD1 agrees at 10 bases. The germline CDR1 and CDR2 sequences are MNHNY and SVGAGI (reference sequence). J gave up 11 bases and V 10 bases, and 7 bases lay outside the gene matches. CDR3 length equals 12 residues. CDR3 DNA: TGTGCCACTCGACAGGGGGCGGGTAAACTGTTTTTT. It encodes CATRQGAGKLFF.

This chain joins TRBV5-6 and TRBJ2-7, with a possible D match to TRBD2 (7 bases). Germline values: CDR1 SGHDT, CDR2 YYEEEE. V was cut by 1 base and J by 4 bases, with 12 bases left in between. This CDR3 contains 14 residues. DNA for the CDR3: TGTGCCAGCAGCTTGATGGGGGGGCTATACGAGCAGTACTTC. It encodes CASSLMGGLYEQYF.

The chain combines TRBV27 with TRBJ1-2, with a possible D match to TRBD1 (5 bases). Trimming cost V 5 bases and J 5 bases, with 30 bases left between them. This CDR3 is built from 19 residues. CDR1 and CDR2 from the germline V gene are MNHEY and SMNVEV (reference sequence). CDR3 residues: CASSPQGSSLGLGLYGYTF. The CDR3 DNA reads TGTGCCAGCAGTCCCCAGGGCAGCTCCCTGGGCCTCGGCTTGTATGGCTACACCTTC.

The chain is built from TRBV30 and TRBJ2-1; 7 bases agree with TRBD2. The V segment lost 2 bases and the J segment 3 bases; nucleotides outside the gene matches: 7. The CDR3 contains 15 residues. Germline CDR1 and CDR2: GTSNPN and SVGIG (reference sequence). The CDR3 DNA is TGTGCCTGGAGTCTTGGAGCGGGGATCTACAATGAGCAGTTCTTC. Translating it yields CAWSLGAGIYNEQFF.

This clone was detected once. The chain links TRBV4-2 to TRBJ1-5; D might be TRBD1 (5 bases). Looked up from germline, CDR1 is LGHNA and CDR2 is YNFKEQ. The V gene lost 5 bases and the J gene lost 3 bases, with 11 bases spanning the gap. CDR3 length equals 14 residues. The CDR3 protein is CASSVPGDNQPQHF. CDR3 bases: TGTGCCAGCAGCGTTCCGGGGGACAATCAGCCCCAGCATTTT.

The chain links TRBV9 to TRBJ1-3; the D gene is possibly TRBD1 (5 bases). This CDR3 has 16 residues. In germline, CDR1 is SGDLS, CDR2 YYNGEE. Trimming removed 6 bases from V and 0 bases from J, with 16 bases in between. CDR3 residues: CASNRGDGLSGNTIYF. CDR3 sequence (DNA): TGTGCCAGCAATCGGGGGGATGGTCTCTCTGGAAACACCATATATTTT. Full variable domain (missing parts from reference TRBV9 and TRBJ1-3): DSGVTQTPKHLITATGQRVTLRCSPRSGDLSVYWYQQSLDQGLQFLIQYYNGEERAKGNILERFSAQQFPDLHSELNLSSLELGDSALYFCASNRGDGLSGNTIYFGEGSWLTVV.

This clone is a singleton in its sample. The CDR3 DNA follows: TGTGCCTGGAGGGCTGACAGGGGTCACGAGCAGTACTTC. It translates to CAWRADRGHEQYF. The rearrangement links TRBV30 to TRBJ2-7; TRBD1 matches 8 bases. V lost 3 bases to trimming and J lost 5 bases; unmatched junction nucleotides: 6. This CDR3 region has 13 residues. The V gene's germline CDR1 is GTSNPN and CDR2 SVGIG (reference sequence).

In its sample, this clone was seen once. This chain joins TRBV9 and TRBJ2-1, with a weak D call TRBD2 (5 bases). Trimming removed 2 bases at V and 3 bases at J, with 9 bases between. The germline V gene encodes CDR1 SGDLS and CDR2 YYNGEE. The CDR3 spans 14 residues. The CDR3 nucleotides are TGTGCCAGCAGCGTTGTAGGGAGCTACAATGAGCAGTTCTTC. Translation gives CASSVVGSYNEQFF.